This note documents a single T cell receptor beta chain sequence. What it binds is not known. One end of the junction is discordant with germline, which a read error may explain. The data derive from a study of blood T cells in healthy people across ages. Notes on the study in general: Donor CMV status was unknown, possibly confounding expanded clonotype changes.

The authors ran a second PCR of 7 to 11 cycles using a sample-barcoded 5' primer and a J-beta primer mix. Every cDNA molecule bore a tag from a template-switch adaptor containing 12 random nucleotides. From the 5' RACE reads, TCRdb called clonotypes with MiXCR, one entry per CDR3 protein. The data show some 1.6 million distinct CDR3 sequences, with around 35% seen just once and around 10% held by the top ten. All donors came from Russia, were Caucasian and healthy, and spanned ages about 6 to 95. Isolation yielded PBMCs, at least 6 million per sample, in every case. The CDR3 covers 15 residues. CDR1 and CDR2 (germline): SGHRS, YFSETQ.

Material for sequencing was blood. The sequence came from a woman in her twenties or thirties in good health. The chain is built from TRBV5-1 and TRBJ2-1; tentatively, D is TRBD2 (6 bases). The CDR3 coding sequence is TGCGCCAGCAGCTTCGACTGGGCGGGGTACAATAAGCAGTTCTTC. Translated: CASSFDWAGYNKQFF.